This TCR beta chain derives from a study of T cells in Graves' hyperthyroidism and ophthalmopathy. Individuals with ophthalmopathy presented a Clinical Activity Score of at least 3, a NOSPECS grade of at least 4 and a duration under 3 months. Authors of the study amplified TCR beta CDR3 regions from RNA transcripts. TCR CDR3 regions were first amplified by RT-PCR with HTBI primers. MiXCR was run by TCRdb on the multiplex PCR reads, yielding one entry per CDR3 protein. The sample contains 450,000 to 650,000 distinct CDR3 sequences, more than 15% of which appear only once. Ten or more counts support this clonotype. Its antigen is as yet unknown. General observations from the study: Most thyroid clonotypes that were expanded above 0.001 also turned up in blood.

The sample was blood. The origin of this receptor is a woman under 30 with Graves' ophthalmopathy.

Here the CDR3 DNA reads TGTGCCTGGAGTGTACCCGGGTTGGGCCTCGAGCAGTACTTC. It codes for CAWSVPGLGLEQYF. The chain combines TRBV30 with TRBJ2-7; no clear D. This CDR3 spans 14 amino acids. V lost 0 bases to trimming and J lost 6 bases, with 15 bases between them. Per the germline V gene, CDR1 is GTSNPN and CDR2 is SVGIG (reference sequence).